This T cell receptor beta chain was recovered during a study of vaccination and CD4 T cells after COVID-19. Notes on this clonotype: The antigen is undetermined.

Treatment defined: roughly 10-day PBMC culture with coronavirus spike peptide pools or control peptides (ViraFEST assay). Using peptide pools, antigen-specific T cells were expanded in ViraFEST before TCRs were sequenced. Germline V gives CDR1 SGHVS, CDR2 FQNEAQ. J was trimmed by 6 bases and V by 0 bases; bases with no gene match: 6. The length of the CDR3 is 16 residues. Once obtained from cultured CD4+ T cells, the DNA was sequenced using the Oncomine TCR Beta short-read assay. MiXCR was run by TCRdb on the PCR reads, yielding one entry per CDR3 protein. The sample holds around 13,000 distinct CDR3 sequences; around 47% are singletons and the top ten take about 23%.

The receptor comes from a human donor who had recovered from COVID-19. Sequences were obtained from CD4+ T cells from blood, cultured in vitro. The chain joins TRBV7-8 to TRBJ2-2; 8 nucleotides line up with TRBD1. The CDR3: CASSLARTGKAGELFF. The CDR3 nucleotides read TGTGCCAGCAGCTTAGCGAGGACAGGGAAGGCCGGGGAGCTGTTTTTT.